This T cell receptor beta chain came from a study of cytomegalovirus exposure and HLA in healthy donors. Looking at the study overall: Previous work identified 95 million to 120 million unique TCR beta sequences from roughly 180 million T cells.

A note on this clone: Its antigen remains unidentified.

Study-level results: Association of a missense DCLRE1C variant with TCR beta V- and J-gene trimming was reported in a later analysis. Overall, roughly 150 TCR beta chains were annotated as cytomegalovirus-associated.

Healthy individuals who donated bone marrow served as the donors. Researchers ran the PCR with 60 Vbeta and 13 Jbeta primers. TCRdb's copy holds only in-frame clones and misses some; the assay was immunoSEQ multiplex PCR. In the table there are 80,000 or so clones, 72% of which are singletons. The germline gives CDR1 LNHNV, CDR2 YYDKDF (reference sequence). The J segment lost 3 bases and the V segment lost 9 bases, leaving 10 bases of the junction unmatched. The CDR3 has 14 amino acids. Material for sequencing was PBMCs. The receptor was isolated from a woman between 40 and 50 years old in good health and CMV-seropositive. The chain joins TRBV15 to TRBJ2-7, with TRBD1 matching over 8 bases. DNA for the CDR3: TGTGCCACGGCTGCCGGGACAGGAAACTACGAGCAGTACTTC. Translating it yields CATAAGTGNYEQYF.